This is a list of T cell receptor beta chains from one sample in a study of cytomegalovirus exposure and HLA in healthy donors. The data were produced by immunoSEQ multiplex PCR, yet TCRdb's version contains in-frame clones alone and is incomplete. This table holds 110,000 to 150,000 clones, around two thirds found once. Sequenced: PBMCs. The receptors here all came from a woman in her sixties in good health and CMV-seropositive. CDR3s include the opening cysteine and the closing phenylalanine or tryptophan. The D gene is left open where the match is weak. Some rows mark clone size as missing; the rest say once, few, many or name a class of expanded clone.

CDR3aa: CSASGSGLNNEQFF; CDR3nt: TGCAGCGCTAGCGGGAGTGGATTAAACAATGAGCAGTTCTTC; abundance: .; d_gene: TRBD2; j_gene: TRBJ2-1; v_gene: TRBV29-1
CDR3aa: CASSSTSEDTQYF; CDR3nt: TGTGCCAGCAGCTCCACTAGCGAAGATACGCAGTATTTT; abundance: .; d_gene: TRBD2; j_gene: TRBJ2-3; v_gene: TRBV5-4
CDR3aa: CASSTRTELSRNQPQHF; CDR3nt: TGTGCCAGCAGTACTAGGACAGAATTAAGTCGCAATCAGCCCCAGCATTTT; abundance: .; d_gene: .; j_gene: TRBJ1-5; v_gene: TRBV2
CDR3aa: CASSLLGGGYTEAFF; CDR3nt: TGCGCCAGCAGCCTGTTAGGGGGGGGATACACTGAAGCTTTCTTT; abundance: .; d_gene: .; j_gene: TRBJ1-1; v_gene: TRBV5-1
CDR3aa: CASSRQGGVYGYTF; CDR3nt: TGTGCCAGCAGCCGACAGGGTGGGGTCTATGGCTACACCTTC; abundance: .; d_gene: TRBD1; j_gene: TRBJ1-2; v_gene: TRBV25-1
CDR3aa: CASSFSEETQYF; CDR3nt: TGCGCCAGCAGCTTTTCAGAAGAGACCCAGTACTTC; abundance: .; d_gene: .; j_gene: TRBJ2-5; v_gene: TRBV5-1
CDR3aa: CATQRGQGTNYGYTF; CDR3nt: TGTGCCACCCAAAGGGGACAGGGCACTAACTATGGCTACACCTTC; abundance: .; d_gene: TRBD1; j_gene: TRBJ1-2; v_gene: TRBV15
CDR3aa: CASSLEGGRNQPQHF; CDR3nt: TGCGCCAGCAGCTTGGAAGGGGGCCGCAATCAGCCCCAGCATTTT; abundance: .; d_gene: TRBD1; j_gene: TRBJ1-5; v_gene: TRBV5-1
CDR3aa: CASSQDVGARDF; CDR3nt: TGTGCCAGCAGCCAAGATGTGGGGGCTCGGGACTTC; abundance: .; d_gene: .; j_gene: TRBJ2-7; v_gene: TRBV14
CDR3aa: CASSHRDRNDGYTF; CDR3nt: TGTGCCAGCAGTCACCGGGACAGGAATGATGGCTACACCTTC; abundance: once; d_gene: TRBD1; j_gene: TRBJ1-2; v_gene: TRBV6-1
CDR3aa: CASSLTGDQPQHF; CDR3nt: TGTGCCAGCAGCCTGACAGGGGATCAGCCCCAGCATTTT; abundance: few; d_gene: TRBD1; j_gene: TRBJ1-5; v_gene: TRBV2
CDR3aa: CASSSPGTGAEKLFF; CDR3nt: TGTGCCAGCAGCTCTCCCGGGACAGGGGCTGAAAAACTGTTTTTT; abundance: .; d_gene: TRBD1; j_gene: TRBJ1-4; v_gene: TRBV7-2
CDR3aa: CASSFDRVVGYTF; CDR3nt: TGTGCCAGCAGCTTTGACAGGGTAGTTGGCTACACCTTC; abundance: .; d_gene: TRBD1; j_gene: TRBJ1-2; v_gene: TRBV7-9
CDR3aa: CASSLAWRQGEYEQYF; CDR3nt: TGTGCCAGCAGCTTAGCCTGGCGACAGGGAGAATACGAGCAGTACTTC; abundance: .; d_gene: TRBD1; j_gene: TRBJ2-7; v_gene: TRBV7-8
CDR3aa: CASKHPNTYEQYF; CDR3nt: TGTGCCAGCAAACACCCGAACACCTACGAGCAGTACTTC; abundance: once; d_gene: .; j_gene: TRBJ2-7; v_gene: TRBV28
CDR3aa: CASSAGTSGYEQYF; CDR3nt: TGCGCCAGCAGCGCCGGGACTAGCGGCTACGAGCAGTACTTC; abundance: .; d_gene: TRBD2; j_gene: TRBJ2-7; v_gene: TRBV5-1
CDR3aa: CAWSLWGGTEAFF; CDR3nt: TGTGCCTGGAGCCTCTGGGGGGGCACTGAAGCTTTCTTT; abundance: .; d_gene: .; j_gene: TRBJ1-1; v_gene: TRBV30
CDR3aa: CASSSKGGLQLNEQFF; CDR3nt: TGTGCCAGCAGTTCCAAAGGGGGACTACAGTTGAATGAGCAGTTCTTC; abundance: .; d_gene: .; j_gene: TRBJ2-1; v_gene: TRBV27
CDR3aa: CAGGTGYGYTF; CDR3nt: TGTGCCGGAGGGACGGGCTATGGCTACACCTTC; abundance: .; d_gene: .; j_gene: TRBJ1-2; v_gene: TRBV30
CDR3aa: CASSGTGGTEAFF; CDR3nt: TGTGCCAGCAGCGGGACAGGGGGTACTGAAGCTTTCTTT; abundance: .; d_gene: TRBD1; j_gene: TRBJ1-1; v_gene: TRBV11-2
CDR3aa: CASSPGLAGGNEQFF; CDR3nt: TGTGCCAGCAGCCCCGGACTAGCGGGAGGGAATGAGCAGTTCTTC; abundance: .; d_gene: TRBD2; j_gene: TRBJ2-1; v_gene: TRBV7-3
CDR3aa: CASSEAQSYGYTF; CDR3nt: TGTGCCAGCAGTGAAGCACAGAGCTATGGCTACACCTTC; abundance: .; d_gene: .; j_gene: TRBJ1-2; v_gene: TRBV6-1
CDR3aa: CARPTGTSGRAVLNNEQFF; CDR3nt: TGTGCGAGACCTACCGGGACTAGCGGGAGGGCCGTTCTGAACAATGAGCAGTTCTTC; abundance: few; d_gene: TRBD2; j_gene: TRBJ2-1; v_gene: TRBV6-4
CDR3aa: CAISETAGARETQYF; CDR3nt: TGTGCCATCAGCGAAACAGCGGGAGCTCGGGAGACCCAGTACTTC; abundance: .; d_gene: TRBD2; j_gene: TRBJ2-5; v_gene: TRBV10-3
CDR3aa: CASSLGATLETQYF; CDR3nt: TGTGCCAGCAGTTTAGGAGCCACACTGGAGACCCAGTACTTC; abundance: .; d_gene: .; j_gene: TRBJ2-5; v_gene: TRBV27
CDR3aa: CASSSIFGQGTYEQYF; CDR3nt: .; abundance: .; d_gene: .; j_gene: TRBJ2-7; v_gene: TRBV6-5
CDR3aa: CASSPPGRVNQPQHF; CDR3nt: TGTGCCAGCTCACCACCGGGCAGGGTCAATCAGCCCCAGCATTTT; abundance: .; d_gene: .; j_gene: TRBJ1-5; v_gene: TRBV18
CDR3aa: CASSYRDKSDTQYF; CDR3nt: TGTGCCAGCAGTTACAGGGACAAGAGCGATACGCAGTATTTT; abundance: .; d_gene: .; j_gene: TRBJ2-3; v_gene: TRBV6-5
CDR3aa: CASSESLAGGTDTQYF; CDR3nt: TGCGCCAGCAGTGAGTCTCTAGCGGGAGGGACAGATACGCAGTATTTT; abundance: .; d_gene: TRBD2; j_gene: TRBJ2-3; v_gene: TRBV10-1
CDR3aa: CASSYRAGGTDEQFF; CDR3nt: TGTGCCAGCAGTTATAGAGCGGGAGGAACCGATGAGCAGTTCTTC; abundance: .; d_gene: TRBD2; j_gene: TRBJ2-1; v_gene: TRBV6-5
CDR3aa: CASSETRSTDTQYF; CDR3nt: TGTGCCAGCAGTGAAACCCGGAGTACAGATACGCAGTATTTT; abundance: few; d_gene: .; j_gene: TRBJ2-3; v_gene: TRBV6-1
CDR3aa: CASSVGLAGEQQFF; CDR3nt: TGTGCCAGCAGCGTAGGACTAGCGGGAGAGCAGCAGTTCTTC; abundance: .; d_gene: TRBD2; j_gene: TRBJ2-1; v_gene: TRBV9
CDR3aa: CASSSPGTGGDEQYF; CDR3nt: TGTGCCAGCAGTTCACCCGGGACAGGGGGAGACGAGCAGTACTTC; abundance: .; d_gene: TRBD1; j_gene: TRBJ2-7; v_gene: TRBV28
CDR3aa: CASSFWSGTGDNEQFF; CDR3nt: TGTGCCAGCAGCTTTTGGTCAGGGACAGGGGACAATGAGCAGTTCTTC; abundance: .; d_gene: TRBD1; j_gene: TRBJ2-1; v_gene: TRBV5-6
CDR3aa: CASSLGQVNTEAFF; CDR3nt: TGTGCCAGTAGTCTGGGACAAGTGAACACTGAAGCTTTCTTT; abundance: .; d_gene: .; j_gene: TRBJ1-1; v_gene: TRBV19
CDR3aa: CASSNSGNTIYF; CDR3nt: TGTGCCAGCAGCAACAGTGGAAACACCATATATTTT; abundance: .; d_gene: .; j_gene: TRBJ1-3; v_gene: TRBV2
CDR3aa: CASRAGGLETQYF; CDR3nt: TGCGCCAGCAGAGCGGGTGGGTTGGAGACCCAGTACTTC; abundance: .; d_gene: .; j_gene: TRBJ2-5; v_gene: TRBV5-1
CDR3aa: CASSYTGARREQYF; CDR3nt: TGCGCCAGCAGCTACACAGGGGCGCGACGGGAGCAGTACTTC; abundance: .; d_gene: TRBD1; j_gene: TRBJ2-7; v_gene: TRBV5-1
CDR3aa: CASSLGQGVSDTQYF; CDR3nt: TGTGCCAGCAGCTTAGGACAGGGCGTCTCAGATACGCAGTATTTT; abundance: .; d_gene: .; j_gene: TRBJ2-3; v_gene: TRBV13
CDR3aa: CANSFRVREKDTQYF; CDR3nt: TGTGCCAATTCGTTCAGGGTTAGAGAGAAGGATACGCAGTATTTT; abundance: .; d_gene: .; j_gene: TRBJ2-3; v_gene: TRBV28
CDR3aa: CSAGWQGAYEQYF; CDR3nt: TGCAGCGCGGGATGGCAGGGGGCCTACGAGCAGTACTTC; abundance: .; d_gene: TRBD1; j_gene: TRBJ2-7; v_gene: TRBV29-1
CDR3aa: CASRLSTGGNQPQHF; CDR3nt: TGCGCCAGCAGGCTCTCAACAGGGGGCAATCAGCCCCAGCATTTT; abundance: .; d_gene: TRBD1; j_gene: TRBJ1-5; v_gene: TRBV5-1